Sequencing of this T cell receptor beta chain was carried out in a study of T cell responses to AZD1222 COVID-19 vaccine. Study results and caveats: It should be noted that donors were predominantly white British and more often female, and clonal diversity was possibly underestimated. Along spike, vaccine-associated CD4 TCRs were found throughout, with dominance at 160-218 and 743-854.

This CDR3 comprises 19 residues. Germline CDR1 reads SGHVS; CDR2 reads FQNEAQ. V gave up 2 bases and J gave up 0 bases; unmatched junction bases: 16. Produced via immunoSEQ multiplex PCR; TCRdb's table is partial and in-frame only. The table includes some 120,000 clones, around 88% detected once. Worth noting for this clone: The antigen is unknown.

The clonotype originates from an adult in good health. Sequenced material: peripheral blood, taken on day 0 of AZD1222 vaccination. The genes are TRBV7-8 and TRBJ2-7; 7 bases match TRBD1. The DNA for the CDR3 is TGTGCCAGCAGCTTATTATTCCCCATGACAGGGCACAGCTCCTACGAGCAGTACTTC. Protein product: CASSLLFPMTGHSSYEQYF.